Many counts were recorded for the clone carrying this TCR beta chain. One entry per CDR3 protein results from TCRdb running MiXCR on the multiplex PCR reads. Counted here are some 100,000 distinct CDR3 sequences, 21% occurring once; the ten biggest clones make up roughly 1.2%. The lymph nodes were axillary draining lymph nodes from breast cancer patients. The data were taken from a study of breast tumors, draining lymph nodes, adjacent tissues. The germline gives CDR1 SGHRS, CDR2 YFSETQ. Trimming took off 1 base at V and 6 bases at J, with 17 bases between the two ends. CDR3 length: 15 amino acids. This TCR derives from a female donor with breast cancer. Some clones in this sample may be carry-over from other donors' samples. Material: axillary lymph node tissue. The chain links TRBV5-1 to TRBJ2-7, with TRBD1 as a possible D gene (5 bases). For the CDR3, the DNA is TGCGCCAGCAGCTTGCAGGGTTCAGGGTTGGCCGAGCAGTACTTC. Protein product: CASSLQGSGLAEQYF.